This entry concerns a single T cell receptor (beta chain). Antigen unknown. This CDR3 comprises 13 residues. The V end lost 9 bases, the J end lost 4 bases, and 13 bases lay between the germline ends. Germline CDR1 is MDHEN and CDR2 is SYDVKM. The sample originates from a study of T cells in localized non-small cell lung cancer. The study's findings and limits: The study linked higher blood T cell density to longer overall survival.

Libraries were prepared by immunoSEQ multiplex PCR; TCRdb keeps only in-frame clonotypes and omits some of them. The data contain about 23,000 clones, 85% to 90% of them seen just once; the ten biggest clones take up 13%. V gene TRBV28 combines with J gene TRBJ2-1; D ambiguous. Sequences were derived from peripheral blood, sampled before any cancer treatment. The TCR originated in a male donor at least 60 years old with stage I lung adenocarcinoma. CDR3: CASRSRMYNEQFF. The DNA of the CDR3 is TGTGCCAGTAGGTCCCGGATGTACAATGAGCAGTTCTTC.